A selection of T cell receptor beta chains follows, all from one sample in a study of blood T cell repertoires in COVID-19. Produced via immunoSEQ multiplex PCR; TCRdb's table is partial and in-frame only. Among under 150,000 clones listed, about 87% were seen once. The sequencing input was peripheral blood. Receptor source: a human donor in a cohort sampled during active COVID-19. The CDR3 runs from the conserved cysteine through the conserved F or W. Fields, in order: V gene, D gene, J gene, clone size, CDR3 protein, CDR3 DNA. A D gene is named only where the DNA matches it firmly. Part of the rows lack a size; the others show once, few, many or a class for expanded clones.

TRBV2,.,TRBJ2-3,.,CASSTAGTRAGDTQYF,TGTGCCAGCAGTACCGCTGGGACCAGAGCGGGAGATACGCAGTATTTT
TRBV29-1,TRBD1,TRBJ1-2,.,CSVERPLQGHIGFSGYTF,TGCAGCGTTGAAAGGCCCCTACAGGGGCATATAGGATTCTCTGGCTACACCTTC
TRBV7-9,.,TRBJ2-7,.,CASSPNYVQGSEQYF,TGTGCCAGCAGCCCGAACTACGTCCAGGGGAGCGAGCAGTACTTC
TRBV4-1,TRBD2,TRBJ2-7,.,CASSQAGRTGTRSYEQYF,TGCGCCAGCAGCCAAGCCGGGCGTACCGGGACTAGGAGCTACGAGCAGTACTTC
TRBV19,TRBD1,TRBJ1-2,once,CASRARTGRGDDYGYTF,TGTGCCAGCAGGGCTAGGACAGGGCGTGGAGATGACTATGGCTACACCTTC
TRBV6-6,.,TRBJ1-3,once,CASSYLYSGNTIYF,TGTGCCAGCAGTTACTTGTACTCTGGAAACACCATATATTTT
TRBV3-1/TRBV3-2,.,TRBJ2-5,.,CASSRKQPGVLGYQETQYF,TGTGCCAGCAGCCGAAAACAACCCGGGGTTTTGGGATACCAAGAGACCCAGTACTTC
TRBV7-9,TRBD1,TRBJ1-2,.,CASSFRAAGGDYGYTF,TGTGCCAGCAGCTTTAGGGCTGCAGGGGGCGACTATGGCTACACCTTC
TRBV9,.,TRBJ2-5,.,CASSVDPGAGGGRAETQYF,TGTGCCAGCAGCGTAGACCCGGGGGCGGGCGGGGGCCGGGCAGAGACCCAGTACTTC
TRBV24-1,.,TRBJ2-3,once,CATSDFWRADTQYF,TGTGCCACCAGTGATTTTTGGCGGGCGGATACGCAGTATTTT
TRBV15,.,TRBJ1-1,.,CATSSEFRYTEAFF,TGTGCCACCAGCAGCGAATTCCGGTACACTGAAGCTTTCTTT
TRBV24-1,TRBD1,TRBJ2-1,.,CATSVGTGVYNEQFF,TGTGCCACCAGTGTTGGGACAGGGGTTTACAATGAGCAGTTCTTC
TRBV6-2/TRBV6-3,.,TRBJ2-3,.,CASSWDSSTDTQYF,TGTGCCAGCAGCTGGGACTCTAGCACAGATACGCAGTATTTT
TRBV21-1,.,TRBJ1-3,.,CASSKERHRDRGNTIYF,TGTGCCAGCAGCAAAGAACGACACCGGGACAGGGGAAACACCATATATTTT
TRBV3-1/TRBV3-2,.,TRBJ1-4,.,CASSQDWGRGNEKLFF,TGTGCCAGCAGCCAAGATTGGGGCAGGGGTAATGAAAAACTGTTTTTT
TRBV2,TRBD1,TRBJ2-5,.,CASRAGTGLQETQYF,TGTGCCAGCAGGGCCGGGACAGGGCTTCAAGAGACCCAGTACTTC
TRBV6-4,TRBD1,TRBJ1-1,.,CASSIGQGGEAFF,TGTGCCAGCAGTATTGGACAGGGCGGGGAAGCTTTCTTT
TRBV29-1,.,TRBJ1-5,.,CSVGEGPNQPQHF,TGCAGCGTTGGGGAGGGTCCCAATCAGCCCCAGCATTTT
TRBV9,.,TRBJ1-6,.,CASSVESRAGSPLHF,TGTGCCAGCAGCGTAGAATCAAGAGCGGGTTCACCCCTCCACTTT
TRBV24-1,.,TRBJ2-1,.,CATQEALTREQFF,TGTGCCACCCAAGAGGCCCTAACCCGTGAGCAGTTCTTC
TRBV18,TRBD1,TRBJ2-5,.,CASSRGQRETQYF,TGTGCCAGCTCCCGGGGACAGCGGGAGACCCAGTACTTC
TRBV9,TRBD2,TRBJ2-1,.,CASSPVGGAYRREQFF,TGTGCCAGCAGCCCCGTCGGGGGGGCCTACAGGCGTGAGCAGTTCTTC
TRBV27,.,TRBJ2-7,once,CASRKRWFQTDEQYF,TGTGCCAGCCGAAAACGGTGGTTCCAAACGGACGAGCAGTACTTC
TRBV4-1,TRBD1,TRBJ1-1,.,CASSQGQGVFGDTEAFF,TGCGCCAGCAGCCAAGGACAGGGTGTATTCGGCGACACTGAAGCTTTCTTT
TRBV4-3,.,TRBJ1-1,.,CASSQTLRGAGTEAFF,TGCGCCAGCAGCCAAACCCTTCGGGGGGCGGGCACTGAAGCTTTCTTT
TRBV11-2,TRBD1,TRBJ1-3,.,CASSPRTGVFGNTIYF,TGTGCCAGCAGCCCTCGGACAGGGGTCTTTGGAAACACCATATATTTT
TRBV6-5,TRBD1,TRBJ1-2,.,CASSYSTGDRGGGYTF,TGTGCCAGCAGTTACTCGACAGGGGACAGGGGAGGTGGCTACACCTTC
TRBV4-2,.,TRBJ1-1,.,CASSPGTGVGEAFF,TGTGCCAGCAGCCCAGGCACCGGGGTGGGTGAAGCTTTCTTT
TRBV2,TRBD1,TRBJ1-6,.,CASSGQGVISPLHF,TGTGCCAGCAGTGGACAGGGTGTGATATCACCCCTCCACTTT
TRBV3-1/TRBV3-2,.,TRBJ2-3,.,CASSRAGSHTDTQYF,TGTGCCAGCAGCCGTGCGGGGTCTCACACAGATACGCAGTATTTT
TRBV6-1,.,TRBJ1-5,once,CASSEVDRLNQPQHF,TGTGCCAGCAGTGAAGTTGACAGGTTAAATCAGCCCCAGCATTTT
TRBV7-2,.,TRBJ2-7,.,CASSPAGRSYEQYF,TGTGCCAGCAGCCCGGCGGGACGCTCCTACGAGCAGTACTTC
TRBV5-1,.,TRBJ1-4,once,CASSLAGGGREKLFF,TGCGCCAGCAGCTTGGCCGGCGGGGGCCGGGAAAAACTGTTTTTT
TRBV15,TRBD1,TRBJ1-2,.,CATSREPTGAHYGYTF,TGTGCCACCAGCAGAGAACCGACAGGGGCCCACTATGGCTACACCTTC
TRBV9,.,TRBJ1-4,.,CASSGRGGGGEKLFF,TGTGCCAGCAGCGGGCGCGGGGGTGGTGGTGAAAAACTGTTTTTT
TRBV30,TRBD2,TRBJ2-7,.,CAWSETSGVYEQYF,TGTGCCTGGAGCGAAACTAGCGGGGTCTACGAGCAGTACTTC
TRBV19,.,TRBJ1-6,.,CASSGRAGSPLHF,TGTGCCAGTAGTGGGAGGGCCGGGTCACCCCTCCACTTT
TRBV12-5,TRBD2,TRBJ2-7,.,CASATGLAGLDEQYF,TGTGCTAGTGCCACCGGACTAGCGGGGTTGGACGAGCAGTACTTC
TRBV18,TRBD1,TRBJ1-3,.,CASSPPGGPGNTIYF,TGTGCCAGCTCACCGCCAGGGGGCCCTGGAAACACCATATATTTT
TRBV30,TRBD1,TRBJ1-5,.,CAWSKGQGSQPQHF,TGTGCCTGGAGTAAGGGACAGGGTTCTCAGCCCCAGCATTTT
TRBV6-2/TRBV6-3,.,TRBJ1-5,.,CASSYGRSNQPQHF,TGTGCCAGCAGTTACGGGCGTAGCAATCAGCCCCAGCATTTT
TRBV6-2/TRBV6-3,.,TRBJ1-5,.,CASSLTGINQPQHF,TGTGCCAGCAGTCTGACAGGAATCAATCAGCCCCAGCATTTT
TRBV5-1,TRBD1,TRBJ2-7,.,CASSLDTGGHYEQYF,TGCGCCAGCAGCTTGGATACAGGGGGCCACTACGAGCAGTACTTC
TRBV5-4,TRBD1,TRBJ2-4,.,CASSLSGGLNIQYF,TGTGCCAGCAGCTTGTCAGGGGGATTAAACATTCAGTACTTC
TRBV19,TRBD2,TRBJ2-5,.,CASRGLAGGRGETQYF,TGTGCCAGTAGGGGACTAGCGGGGGGCCGGGGGGAGACCCAGTACTTC